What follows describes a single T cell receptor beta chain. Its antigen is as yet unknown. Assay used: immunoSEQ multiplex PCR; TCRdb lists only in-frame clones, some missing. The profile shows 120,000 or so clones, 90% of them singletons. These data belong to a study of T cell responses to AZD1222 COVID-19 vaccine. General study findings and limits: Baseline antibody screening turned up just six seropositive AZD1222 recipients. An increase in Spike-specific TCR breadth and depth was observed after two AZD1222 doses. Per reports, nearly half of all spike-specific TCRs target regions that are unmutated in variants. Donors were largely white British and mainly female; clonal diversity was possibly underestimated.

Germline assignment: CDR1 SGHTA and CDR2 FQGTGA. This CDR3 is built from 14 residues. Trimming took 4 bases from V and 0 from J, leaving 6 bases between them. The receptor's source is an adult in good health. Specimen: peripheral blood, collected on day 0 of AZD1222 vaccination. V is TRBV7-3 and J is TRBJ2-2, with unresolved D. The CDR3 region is CASSSTSNTGELFF. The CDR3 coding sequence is TGTGCCAGCAGCTCGACCTCGAACACCGGGGAGCTGTTTTTT. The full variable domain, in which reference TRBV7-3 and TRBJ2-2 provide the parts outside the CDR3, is GAGVSQTPSNKVTEKGKYVELRCDPISGHTALYWYRQSLGQGPEFLIYFQGTGAADDSGLPNDRFFAVRPEGSVSTLKIQRTERGDSAVYLCASSSTSNTGELFFGEGSRLTVL.